This T cell receptor (beta chain) was sequenced in a study of low-dose radiotherapy and immunotherapy resistance in tumors. Trimming stripped 2 bases from V and 4 bases from J, with 6 bases between. The V gene's germline CDR1 is MNHNY and CDR2 SVGAGI (reference sequence). There are 13 residues in the CDR3. Noted time point: after trial treatment. Regarding treatment: LDRT plus nivolumab, ipilimumab, low-dose cyclophosphamide and aspirin (RACIN trial). cDNA synthesis used a TRAV/TRBV-specific primer set for both chains. A constant-region primer paired with the V-primer adapter amplified TCRs over about 20 PCR cycles. TCRdb re-derived calls from the reads in MiXCR, one entry per CDR3 protein. Among about 80,000 distinct CDR3 sequences listed, over 15% were seen once.

This specimen was PBMCs, taken after low-dose radiotherapy plus immunotherapy. The clonotype comes from a male donor with prostate cancer. The V call is TRBV6-6, the J call TRBJ1-5; D gene uncertain. The CDR3 DNA is TGTGCCAGCAGTTACGAAGGGAATCAGCCCCAGCATTTT. This encodes CASSYEGNQPQHF.